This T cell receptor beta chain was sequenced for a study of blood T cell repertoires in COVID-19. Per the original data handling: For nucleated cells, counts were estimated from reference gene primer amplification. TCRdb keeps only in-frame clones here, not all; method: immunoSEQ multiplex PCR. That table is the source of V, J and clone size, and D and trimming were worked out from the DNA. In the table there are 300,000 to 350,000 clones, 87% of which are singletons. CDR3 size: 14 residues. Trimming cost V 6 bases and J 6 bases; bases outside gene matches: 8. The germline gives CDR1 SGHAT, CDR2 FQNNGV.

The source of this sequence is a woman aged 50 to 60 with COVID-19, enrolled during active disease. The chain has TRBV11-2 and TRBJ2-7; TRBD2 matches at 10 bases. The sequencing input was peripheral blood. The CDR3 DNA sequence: TGTGCCAGCAGTGTACCGGGACTAGCGCGCGAGCAGTACTTC. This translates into CASSVPGLAREQYF.